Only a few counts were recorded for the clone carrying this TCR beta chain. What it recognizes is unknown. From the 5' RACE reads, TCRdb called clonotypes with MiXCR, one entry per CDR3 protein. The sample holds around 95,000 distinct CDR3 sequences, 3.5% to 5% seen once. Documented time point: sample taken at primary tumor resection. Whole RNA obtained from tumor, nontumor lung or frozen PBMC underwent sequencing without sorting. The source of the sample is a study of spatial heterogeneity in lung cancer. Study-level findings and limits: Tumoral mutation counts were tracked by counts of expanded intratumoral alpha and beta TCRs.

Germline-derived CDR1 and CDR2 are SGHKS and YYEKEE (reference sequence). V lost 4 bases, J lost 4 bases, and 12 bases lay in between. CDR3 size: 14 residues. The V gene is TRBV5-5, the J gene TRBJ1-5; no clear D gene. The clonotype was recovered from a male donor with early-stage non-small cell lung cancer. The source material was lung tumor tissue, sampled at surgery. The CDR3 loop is CASSGGQTNQPQHF. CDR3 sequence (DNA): TGTGCCAGCAGCGGAGGGCAGACTAATCAGCCCCAGCATTTT.